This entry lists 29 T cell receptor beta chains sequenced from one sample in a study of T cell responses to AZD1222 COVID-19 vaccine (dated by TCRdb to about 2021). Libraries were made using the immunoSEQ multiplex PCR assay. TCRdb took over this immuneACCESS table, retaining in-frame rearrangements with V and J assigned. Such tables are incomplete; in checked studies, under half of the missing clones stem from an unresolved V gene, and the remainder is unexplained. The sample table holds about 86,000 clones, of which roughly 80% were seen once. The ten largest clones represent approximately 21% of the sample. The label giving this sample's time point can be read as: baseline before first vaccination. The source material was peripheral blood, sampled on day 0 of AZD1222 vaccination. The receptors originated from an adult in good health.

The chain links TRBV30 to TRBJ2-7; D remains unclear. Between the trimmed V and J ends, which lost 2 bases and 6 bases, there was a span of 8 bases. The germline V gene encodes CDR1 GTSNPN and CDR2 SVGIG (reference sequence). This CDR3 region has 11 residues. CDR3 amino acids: CAWSRSVEQYF. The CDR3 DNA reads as TGTGCCTGGAGTCGAAGCGTCGAGCAGTACTTC.

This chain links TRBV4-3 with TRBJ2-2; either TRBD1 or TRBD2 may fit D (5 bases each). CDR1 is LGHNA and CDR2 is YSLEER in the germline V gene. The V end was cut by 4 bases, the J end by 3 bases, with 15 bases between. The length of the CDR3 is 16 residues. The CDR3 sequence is CASSPMPGRDTGELFF. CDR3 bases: TGCGCCAGCAGCCCGATGCCGGGGCGGGACACCGGGGAGCTGTTTTTT.

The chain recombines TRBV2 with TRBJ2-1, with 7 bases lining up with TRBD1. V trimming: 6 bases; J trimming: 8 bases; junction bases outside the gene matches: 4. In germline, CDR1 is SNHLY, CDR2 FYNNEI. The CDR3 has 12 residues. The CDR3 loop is CASRRQGHEQFF. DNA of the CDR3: TGTGCCAGCAGAAGACAGGGACATGAGCAGTTCTTC.

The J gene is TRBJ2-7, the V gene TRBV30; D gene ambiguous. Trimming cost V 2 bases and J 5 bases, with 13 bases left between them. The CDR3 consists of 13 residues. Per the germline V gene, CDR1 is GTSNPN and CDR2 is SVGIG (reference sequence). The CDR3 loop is CAWSPVRWNEQYF. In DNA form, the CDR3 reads TGTGCCTGGAGTCCAGTTCGGTGGAACGAGCAGTACTTC.

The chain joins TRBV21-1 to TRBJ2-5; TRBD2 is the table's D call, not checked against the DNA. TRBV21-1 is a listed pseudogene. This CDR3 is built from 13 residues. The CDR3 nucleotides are TGTGCCAGCAGCAGGGACTCCCAAGAGACCCAGTACTTC. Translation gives CASSRDSQETQYF.

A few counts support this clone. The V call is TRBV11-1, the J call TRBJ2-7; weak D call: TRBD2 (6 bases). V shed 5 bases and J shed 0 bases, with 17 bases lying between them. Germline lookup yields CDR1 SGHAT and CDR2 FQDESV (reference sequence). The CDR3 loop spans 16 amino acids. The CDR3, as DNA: TGTGCCAGCAGCCTAGAGGAGGGCGGTGCCTCCTACGAGCAGTACTTC. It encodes CASSLEEGGASYEQYF.

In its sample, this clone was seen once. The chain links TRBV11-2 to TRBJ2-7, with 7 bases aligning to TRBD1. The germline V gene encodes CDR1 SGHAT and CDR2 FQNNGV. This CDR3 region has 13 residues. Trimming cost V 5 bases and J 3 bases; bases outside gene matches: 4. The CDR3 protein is CASSRDRDYEQYF. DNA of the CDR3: TGTGCCAGCAGCCGTGACAGGGACTACGAGCAGTACTTC.

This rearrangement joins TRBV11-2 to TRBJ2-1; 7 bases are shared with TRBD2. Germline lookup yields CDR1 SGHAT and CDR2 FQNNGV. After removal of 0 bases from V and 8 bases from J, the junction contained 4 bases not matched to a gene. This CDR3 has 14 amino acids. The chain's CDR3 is CASSLDLGGDEQFF. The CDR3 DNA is TGTGCCAGCAGCTTAGATTTGGGGGGGGATGAGCAGTTCTTC.

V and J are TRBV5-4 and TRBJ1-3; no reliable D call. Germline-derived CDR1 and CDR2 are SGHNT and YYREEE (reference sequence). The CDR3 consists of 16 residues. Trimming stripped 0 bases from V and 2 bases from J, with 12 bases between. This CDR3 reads CASSLGGTDPGNTIYF. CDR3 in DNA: TGTGCCAGCAGCTTGGGAGGCACAGACCCTGGAAACACCATATATTTT.

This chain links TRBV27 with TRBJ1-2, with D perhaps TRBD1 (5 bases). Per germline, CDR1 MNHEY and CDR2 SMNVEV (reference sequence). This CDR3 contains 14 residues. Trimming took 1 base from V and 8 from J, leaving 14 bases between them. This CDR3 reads CASSLWDGVSGYTF. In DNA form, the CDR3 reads TGTGCCAGCAGTTTATGGGACGGGGTTAGCGGCTACACCTTC.

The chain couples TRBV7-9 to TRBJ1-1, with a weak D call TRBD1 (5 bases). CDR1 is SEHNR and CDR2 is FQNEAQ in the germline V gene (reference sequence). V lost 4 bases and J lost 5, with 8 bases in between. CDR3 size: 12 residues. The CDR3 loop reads CASSWGDTEAFF. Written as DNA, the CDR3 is TGTGCCAGCAGCTGGGGGGATACTGAAGCTTTCTTT.

CDR3: CATSDWDRDQPQHF. The CDR3 nucleotides are TGTGCCACCAGTGATTGGGACAGGGATCAGCCCCAGCATTTT. The genes are TRBV24-1 and TRBJ1-5; 9 bases fit TRBD1. This CDR3 has 14 residues. Trimming cost V 2 bases and J 5 bases; bases outside gene matches: 0. Germline V gene sequence: CDR1 KGHDR, CDR2 SFDVKD.

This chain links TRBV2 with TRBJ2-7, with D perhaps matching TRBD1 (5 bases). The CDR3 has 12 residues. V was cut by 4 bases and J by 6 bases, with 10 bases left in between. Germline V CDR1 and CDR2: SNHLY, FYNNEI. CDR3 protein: CASSVGPIEQYF. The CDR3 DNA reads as TGTGCCAGCAGTGTGGGGCCTATCGAGCAGTACTTC.

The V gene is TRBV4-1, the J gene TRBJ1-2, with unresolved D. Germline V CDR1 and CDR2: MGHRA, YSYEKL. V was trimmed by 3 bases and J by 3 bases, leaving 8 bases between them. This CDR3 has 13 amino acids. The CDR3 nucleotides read TGCGCCAGCAGCCAGGGCTGGGACTATGGCTACACCTTC. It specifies CASSQGWDYGYTF.

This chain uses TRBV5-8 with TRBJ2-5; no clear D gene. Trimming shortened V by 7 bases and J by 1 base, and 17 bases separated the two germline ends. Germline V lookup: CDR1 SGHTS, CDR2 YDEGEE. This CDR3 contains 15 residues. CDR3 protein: CASGNGRTAQETQYF. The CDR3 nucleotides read TGTGCCAGCGGAAACGGACGGACCGCCCAAGAGACCCAGTACTTC.

The CDR3 nucleotides read TGTGCCAGCGCCGGGACAGGGGGTGGGAACACTGAAGCTTTCTTT. Translated: CASAGTGGGNTEAFF. The chain couples TRBV27 to TRBJ1-1; 11 bases fit TRBD1. The CDR3 totals 15 residues. Trimming at V came to 8 bases and at J to 1 base, leaving 6 bases not matched to a gene. Germline CDR1 MNHEY, CDR2 SMNVEV (reference sequence).

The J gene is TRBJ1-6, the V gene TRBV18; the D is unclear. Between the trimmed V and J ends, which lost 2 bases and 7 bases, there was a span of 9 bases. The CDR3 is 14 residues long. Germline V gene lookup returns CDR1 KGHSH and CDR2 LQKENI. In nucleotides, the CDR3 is TGTGCCAGCTCACCAAAAGAGTTGAATTCACCCCTCCACTTT. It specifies CASSPKELNSPLHF. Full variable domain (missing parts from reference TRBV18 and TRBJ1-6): NAGVMQNPRHLVRRRGQEARLRCSPMKGHSHVYWYRQLPEEGLKFMVYLQKENIIDESGMPKERFSAEFPKEGPSILRIQQVVRGDSAAYFCASSPKELNSPLHFGNGTRLTVT.

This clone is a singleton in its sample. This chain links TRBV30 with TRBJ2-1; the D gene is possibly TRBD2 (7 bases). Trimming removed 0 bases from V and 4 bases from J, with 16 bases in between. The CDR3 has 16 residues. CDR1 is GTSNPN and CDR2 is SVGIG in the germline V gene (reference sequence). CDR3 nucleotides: TGTGCCTGGAGTGTACTTAAGGGGGAGGGGTACAATGAGCAGTTCTTC. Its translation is CAWSVLKGEGYNEQFF.

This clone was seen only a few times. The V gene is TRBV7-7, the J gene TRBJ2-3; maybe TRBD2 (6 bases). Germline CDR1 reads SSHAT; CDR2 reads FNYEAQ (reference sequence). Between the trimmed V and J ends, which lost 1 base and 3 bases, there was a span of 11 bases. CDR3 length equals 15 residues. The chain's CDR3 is CASSLGHGGTDTQYF. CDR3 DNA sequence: TGTGCCAGCAGCTTAGGTCACGGAGGGACAGATACGCAGTATTTT.

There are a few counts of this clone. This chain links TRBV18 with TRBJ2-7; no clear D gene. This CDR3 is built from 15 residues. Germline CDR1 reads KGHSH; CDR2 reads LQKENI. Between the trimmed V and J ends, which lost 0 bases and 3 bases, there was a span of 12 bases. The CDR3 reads CASSPPGTYLYEQYF. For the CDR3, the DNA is TGTGCCAGCTCACCACCAGGTACCTACCTCTACGAGCAGTACTTC.

The CDR3 is CASSENNGPANQPQHF. The CDR3 bases are TGTGCCAGCAGTGAAAATAACGGTCCGGCCAATCAGCCCCAGCATTTT. The chain uses TRBV6-1 and TRBJ1-5; D is unclear. CDR1 and CDR2 (germline): MNHNS, SASEGT. This CDR3 is built from 16 residues. V was clipped by 2 bases and J by 3 bases, with 14 bases between them.

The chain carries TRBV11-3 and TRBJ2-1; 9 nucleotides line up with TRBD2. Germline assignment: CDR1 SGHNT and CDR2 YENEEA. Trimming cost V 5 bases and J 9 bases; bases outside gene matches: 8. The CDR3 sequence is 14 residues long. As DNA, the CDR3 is TGTGCCAGCAGCCATAGCGGGAGAGGGGGTGAGCAGTTCTTC. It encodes CASSHSGRGGEQFF.

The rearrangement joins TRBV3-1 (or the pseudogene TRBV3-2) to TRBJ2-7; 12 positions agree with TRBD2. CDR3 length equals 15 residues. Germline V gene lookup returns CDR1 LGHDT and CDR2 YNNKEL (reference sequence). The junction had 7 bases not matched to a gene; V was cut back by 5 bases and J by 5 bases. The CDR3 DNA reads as TGTGCCAGCAGCGATCTAGCGGGAGGGCCCCACGAGCAGTACTTC. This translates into CASSDLAGGPHEQYF.

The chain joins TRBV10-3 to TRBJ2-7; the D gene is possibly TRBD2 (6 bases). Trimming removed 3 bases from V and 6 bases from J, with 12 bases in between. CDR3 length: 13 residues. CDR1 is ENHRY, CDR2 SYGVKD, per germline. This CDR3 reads CAISDSGSGEQYF. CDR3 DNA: TGTGCCATCAGTGATTCCGGGAGCGGCGAGCAGTACTTC.

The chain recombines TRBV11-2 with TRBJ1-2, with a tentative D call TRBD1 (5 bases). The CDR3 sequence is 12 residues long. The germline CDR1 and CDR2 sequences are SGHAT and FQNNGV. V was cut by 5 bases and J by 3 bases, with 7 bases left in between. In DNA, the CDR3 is TGTGCCAGCAGCCCGGGGGACTATGGCTACACCTTC. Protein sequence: CASSPGDYGYTF.

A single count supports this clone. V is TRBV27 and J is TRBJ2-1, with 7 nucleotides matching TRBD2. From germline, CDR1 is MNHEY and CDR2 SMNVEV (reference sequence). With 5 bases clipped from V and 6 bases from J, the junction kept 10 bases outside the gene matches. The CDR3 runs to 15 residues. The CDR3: CASSRKGTNPNEQFF. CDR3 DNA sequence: TGTGCCAGCAGTCGAAAGGGGACTAATCCCAATGAGCAGTTCTTC.

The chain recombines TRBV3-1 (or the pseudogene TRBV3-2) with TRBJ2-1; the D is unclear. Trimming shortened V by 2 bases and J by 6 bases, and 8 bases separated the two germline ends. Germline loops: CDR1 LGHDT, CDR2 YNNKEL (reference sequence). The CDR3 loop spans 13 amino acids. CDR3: CASSQLSGNEQFF. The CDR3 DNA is TGTGCCAGCAGCCAACTTTCGGGCAATGAGCAGTTCTTC.

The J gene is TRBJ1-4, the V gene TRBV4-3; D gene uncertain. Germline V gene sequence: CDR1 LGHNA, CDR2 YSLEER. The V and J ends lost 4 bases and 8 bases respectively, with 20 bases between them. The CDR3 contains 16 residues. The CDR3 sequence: CASSRRATTGPEKLFF. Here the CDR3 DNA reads TGCGCCAGCAGCCGACGTGCGACGACTGGTCCGGAAAAACTGTTTTTT.

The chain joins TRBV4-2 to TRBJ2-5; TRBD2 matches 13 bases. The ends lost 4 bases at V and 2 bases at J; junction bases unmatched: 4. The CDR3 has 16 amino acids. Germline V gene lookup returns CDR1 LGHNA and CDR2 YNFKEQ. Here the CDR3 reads CASSPPGLAGQETQYF. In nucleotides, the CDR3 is TGTGCCAGCAGCCCCCCGGGACTAGCGGGACAAGAGACCCAGTACTTC.